The 17 T cell receptor beta chains presented below share a single source sample, sequenced in a study of blood T cell repertoires in COVID-19. TCRdb keeps only in-frame clones here, not all; method: immunoSEQ multiplex PCR. The table records some 270,000 clones, about 82% of them present only once. Input material: peripheral blood. These receptors originate from a woman older than 75 with COVID-19, enrolled during active disease.

V usage is TRBV12-3 or TRBV12-4 and J usage is TRBJ1-4; 7 bases are a match to TRBD1. The CDR3 has 13 amino acids. The trim removed 7 bases at V and 7 bases at J, leaving 6 bases unmatched. CDR3 loop: CASTTGFVEKLFF. The CDR3 region has the DNA TGTGCCAGCACGACAGGGTTTGTTGAAAAACTGTTTTTT.

This chain connects TRBV7-8 to TRBJ2-1, with D maybe TRBD2 (6 bases). The V and J ends lost 1 base and 4 bases respectively, with 11 bases between them. The germline gives CDR1 SGHVS, CDR2 FQNEAQ. The CDR3 contains 15 residues. The CDR3 DNA is TGTGCCAGCAGCTTAGGGCCTGGGACTTACAATGAGCAGTTCTTC. The encoded protein is CASSLGPGTYNEQFF.

The chain employs TRBV2 and TRBJ1-5, with 8 bases fitting TRBD1. There are 13 residues in the CDR3. The junction had 6 bases not matched to a gene; V was cut back by 7 bases and J by 7 bases. From germline, CDR1 is SNHLY and CDR2 FYNNEI. The CDR3 sequence: CASTGTGGQPQHF. The CDR3 nucleotides are TGTGCCAGCACGGGGACAGGAGGCCAGCCCCAGCATTTT.

The chain uses TRBV7-6 and TRBJ1-5, with unresolved D. Germline values: CDR1 SGHVS, CDR2 FNYEAQ. V was trimmed by 5 bases and J by 1 base, leaving 6 bases between them. CDR3 length: 13 amino acids. This CDR3 is CASSPQSNQPQHF. The CDR3 nucleotides read TGTGCCAGCAGCCCACAGAGCAATCAGCCCCAGCATTTT.

The genes are TRBV3-1 (or the pseudogene TRBV3-2) and TRBJ2-7; no reliable D call. Germline-derived CDR1 and CDR2 are LGHDT and YNNKEL (reference sequence). This CDR3 spans 12 amino acids. V was pared by 1 base and J by 7 bases, with 8 bases between. The CDR3 here is CASSQVTKEQYF. CDR3 nucleotide sequence: TGTGCCAGCAGCCAAGTCACTAAAGAGCAGTACTTC.

V is TRBV7-2 and J is TRBJ1-3; no definite D call. The CDR3 consists of 15 residues. V was trimmed by 1 base and J by 0 bases, leaving 7 bases between them. CDR1 SGHTA and CDR2 FQGNSA come from the germline V gene. CDR3 sequence: CASSLGPNSGNTIYF. The CDR3, as DNA: TGTGCCAGCAGCTTAGGGCCGAACTCTGGAAACACCATATATTTT.

The chain is built from TRBV5-4 and TRBJ1-3; a weak D match, TRBD1 (6 bases). Trimming removed 0 bases from V and 0 bases from J, with 16 bases in between. Germline CDR1 is SGHNT and CDR2 is YYREEE (reference sequence). This CDR3 is built from 18 residues. The CDR3 coding sequence is TGTGCCAGCAGCTTGGCCCGGGGGGCAGGCAGCTCTGGAAACACCATATATTTT. Protein: CASSLARGAGSSGNTIYF.

The rearrangement joins TRBV3-1 (or the pseudogene TRBV3-2) to TRBJ2-7, with a tentative D call TRBD2 (6 bases). The CDR3 loop spans 15 amino acids. Germline lookup yields CDR1 LGHDT and CDR2 YNNKEL (reference sequence). The ends were cut back, 2 bases at V and 3 bases at J, with 14 bases in the middle. The CDR3 DNA sequence: TGTGCCAGCAGCCAATATGGAGGGAAAGTCTACGAGCAGTACTTC. Protein sequence: CASSQYGGKVYEQYF.

The chain recombines TRBV10-3 with TRBJ2-1; possible D gene TRBD1, 6 bases. This CDR3 has 15 amino acids. CDR1 ENHRY and CDR2 SYGVKD come from the germline V gene. The ends were cut back, 0 bases at V and 7 bases at J, with 13 bases in the middle. CDR3 residues: CAISESVQGGNEQFF. CDR3 DNA: TGTGCCATCAGTGAGTCGGTACAGGGTGGGAATGAGCAGTTCTTC.

The V gene is TRBV3-1 (or the pseudogene TRBV3-2), the J gene TRBJ2-7, with D unclear. The CDR3 totals 13 residues. The V and J ends lost 0 bases and 6 bases respectively, with 9 bases between them. Germline CDR1 and CDR2: LGHDT and YNNKEL (reference sequence). The CDR3 protein is CASSQDLGTEQYF. CDR3 in DNA: TGTGCCAGCAGCCAAGATCTAGGAACCGAGCAGTACTTC.

This chain joins TRBV12-3 or TRBV12-4 and TRBJ1-4; perhaps TRBD1 as D (6 bases). The CDR3 runs 13 residues. Trimming shortened V by 2 bases and J by 8 bases, and 9 bases separated the two germline ends. CDR3 coding DNA: TGTGCCAGCAGTTTAAGGCAGGGGGAAAAACTGTTTTTT. This sequence encodes CASSLRQGEKLFF.

The chain joins TRBV7-2 to TRBJ1-1, with no clear D. The CDR3 contains 12 residues. V lost 3 bases, J lost 0 bases, and 2 bases lay in between. Germline V gene sequence: CDR1 SGHTA, CDR2 FQGNSA. The CDR3 nucleotides read TGTGCCAGCAGCTTCGTGAACACTGAAGCTTTCTTT. This gives the protein CASSFVNTEAFF. The full variable domain, completed using reference TRBV7-2 and TRBJ1-1, is GAGVSQSPSNKVTEKGKDVELRCDPISGHTALYWYRQSLGQGLEFLIYFQGNSAPDKSGLPSDRFSAERTGGSVSTLTIQRTQQEDSAVYLCASSFVNTEAFFGQGTRLTVV.

V and J are TRBV2 and TRBJ2-3; D is possibly TRBD2 (5 bases). Germline V gives CDR1 SNHLY, CDR2 FYNNEI. Between the trimmed V and J ends, which lost 7 bases and 2 bases, there was a span of 13 bases. The CDR3 totals 14 residues. CDR3 sequence reads: CASKMGGPTDTQYF. CDR3 bases: TGTGCCAGCAAGATGGGCGGGCCCACAGATACGCAGTATTTT.

The count of this clone is one. The DNA of the CDR3 is TGTGCCAGCAGCTTAGTGTTACAGGGGGCCGGGGCCAACGTCCTGACTTTC. Protein: CASSLVLQGAGANVLTF. The rearrangement uses TRBV7-6 and TRBJ2-6; 9 positions agree with TRBD1. Trimming cost V 1 base and J 4 bases; bases outside gene matches: 5. There are 17 residues in the CDR3. Germline CDR1 SGHVS, CDR2 FNYEAQ. Drawing the rest from reference TRBV7-6 and TRBJ2-6, the complete variable domain is GAGVSQSPRYKVTKRGQDVALRCDPISGHVSLYWYRQALGQGPEFLTYFNYEAQQDKSGLPNDRFSAERPEGSISTLTIQRTEQRDSAMYRCASSLVLQGAGANVLTFGAGSRLTVL.

Only one count was recorded for this clone. V and J are TRBV19 and TRBJ1-6; the match to TRBD1 covers 9 bases. After removal of 9 bases from V and 10 bases from J, the junction contained 10 bases not matched to a gene. Germline V gene data show CDR1 as LNHDA and CDR2 as SQIVND (reference sequence). The CDR3 consists of 14 residues. The CDR3 sequence is CASVHRGRGSPLHF. The CDR3 DNA sequence: TGTGCCAGCGTTCACAGGGGGCGAGGGTCACCCCTCCACTTT. The variable domain in full, completed from reference TRBV19 and TRBJ1-6, reads DGGITQSPKYLFRKEGQNVTLSCEQNLNHDAMYWYRQDPGQGLRLIYYSQIVNDFQKGDIAEGYSVSREKKESFPLTVTSAQKNPTAFYLCASVHRGRGSPLHFGNGTRLTVT.

The gene calls are TRBV28 and TRBJ1-2; 9 positions agree with TRBD1. Trimming removed 6 bases from V and 6 bases from J; junction bases left unmatched: 8. Germline values: CDR1 MDHEN, CDR2 SYDVKM. CDR3 length: 14 amino acids. The DNA for the CDR3 is TGTGCCAGCAGACCCCCCGGGACAGGGCATGGCTACACCTTC. Encoded protein: CASRPPGTGHGYTF.

The chain combines TRBV18 with TRBJ1-5, with 8 bases identical to TRBD1. CDR1 is KGHSH, CDR2 LQKENI, per germline. The junction had 7 bases not matched to a gene; V was cut back by 5 bases and J by 7 bases. The CDR3 is made up of 14 amino acids. CDR3 DNA: TGTGCCAGCTCATCTGGACAGGGAGGGCAGCCCCAGCATTTT. Its translation: CASSSGQGGQPQHF.